The 25 T cell receptor beta chains given below trace back to one sample, sequenced in a study of graft-versus-host responses after intestinal transplantation. The method was immunoSEQ multiplex PCR; TCRdb's version includes in-frame clones alone and lacks a portion of them. The sample contains under 90,000 clones, around 90% of which appear only once. The antigens of these receptors remain unknown. Sequenced here: unstimulated CD8+ T cells sorted from spleen or lymph node cells, sampled before transplant. The receptors derive from a human donor who was the organ donor for an intestinal transplant.

This chain connects TRBV5-4 to TRBJ2-6; 8 bases align to TRBD1. The V gene end was trimmed by 4 bases and the J gene end by 0 bases; junction bases not matched to a gene: 12. This CDR3 has 19 amino acids. Germline V gene lookup returns CDR1 SGHNT and CDR2 YYREEE (reference sequence). CDR3 sequence: CASSGRTGKGLSGANVLTF. DNA for the CDR3: TGTGCCAGCAGCGGAAGGACAGGGAAAGGCCTCTCTGGGGCCAACGTCCTGACTTTC.

The rearrangement uses TRBV27 and TRBJ2-7; TRBD1 matches at 12 bases. Per the germline V gene, CDR1 is MNHEY and CDR2 is SMNVEV (reference sequence). The CDR3 length is 16 residues. V was pared by 0 bases and J by 6 bases, with 6 bases of the junction left unmatched. Here the CDR3 DNA reads TGTGCCAGCAGTTTATCGGGACAGGGGGCGGTTGGCGAGCAGTACGTC. It is translated as CASSLSGQGAVGEQYV.

To note about this clone: Other DNA sequences in this specimen translate into the identical CDR3. The rearrangement joins TRBV9 to TRBJ1-3, with 7 bases identical to TRBD1. The germline V gene encodes CDR1 SGDLS and CDR2 YYNGEE. The CDR3 sequence is 15 residues long. Trimming at V came to 2 bases and at J to 3 bases, leaving 5 bases not matched to a gene. The CDR3 here is CASSVTGSSGNTIYF. The DNA of the CDR3 is TGTGCCAGCAGCGTGACAGGGTCAAGTGGAAACACCATATATTTT.

V is TRBV14 and J is TRBJ2-2, with 7 bases that match TRBD1. The CDR3 spans 15 residues. Germline-derived CDR1 and CDR2 are SGHDN and FVKESK. Trimming took 4 bases from V and 3 from J; bases not matched to a gene: 5. CDR3 sequence reads: CASSRDRVHTGELFF. The CDR3 DNA sequence: TGTGCCAGCAGCCGCGACAGGGTACACACCGGGGAGCTGTTTTTT.

V gene TRBV5-1 combines with J gene TRBJ2-7; 8 bases are a match to TRBD1. Germline V gene data show CDR1 as SGHRS and CDR2 as YFSETQ. This CDR3 spans 15 amino acids. V shed 0 bases and J 0 bases; nucleotides not matched to a gene: 2. DNA for the CDR3: TGCGCCAGCAGCTTGGCAGGGGGCGGCTCCTACGAGCAGTACGTC. It translates to CASSLAGGGSYEQYV.

CDR3 in amino acids: CASSKLQAVYEQYV. CDR3 in DNA: TGTGCCAGCAGTAAATTACAGGCCGTCTACGAGCAGTACGTC. The chain employs TRBV28 and TRBJ2-7, with TRBD1 as a possible D gene (5 bases). V lost 5 bases and J lost 3, with 14 bases in between. The germline gives CDR1 MDHEN, CDR2 SYDVKM. The CDR3 covers 14 residues.

The chain carries TRBV19 and TRBJ1-5; D may be TRBD1 (5 bases). Germline CDR1 LNHDA, CDR2 SQIVND (reference sequence). CDR3 length equals 16 residues. V was cut by 6 bases and J by 4 bases, with 19 bases left in between. CDR3 DNA sequence: TGTGCCAGTAGCACTACCCCTTCCGGGGGAAATCAGCCCCAGCATTTT. Translated: CASSTTPSGGNQPQHF.

This rearrangement joins TRBV9 to TRBJ2-3; possible D gene TRBD2, 5 bases. The V and J ends lost 3 bases and 0 bases respectively, with 11 bases between them. CDR1 is SGDLS and CDR2 is YYNGEE in the germline V gene. There are 15 residues in the CDR3. The CDR3 DNA reads TGTGCCAGCAGCGGAACTAGTGCTAGCACAGATACGCAGTATTTT. This codes for CASSGTSASTDTQYF.

V and J are TRBV9 and TRBJ1-1, with D hard to call. CDR1 is SGDLS, CDR2 YYNGEE, per germline. V was cut by 0 bases and J by 6 bases, with 9 bases left in between. The CDR3 sequence is 13 residues long. CDR3 sequence (DNA): TGTGCCAGCAGCGTAGCGGCAGGCTCTGAAGCTTTCTTT. Its protein is CASSVAAGSEAFF.

The chain couples TRBV6-1 to TRBJ1-1; 9 bases fit TRBD1. The CDR3 totals 12 residues. Trimming removed 10 bases from V and 7 bases from J; junction bases left unmatched: 7. CDR1 and CDR2 from the germline V gene are MNHNS and SASEGT. In DNA form, the CDR3 reads TGTGCCACCCAGACAGGGGGGAATGAAGCTTTCTTT. Residues: CATQTGGNEAFF.

The rearrangement joins TRBV6-1 to TRBJ2-7, with D uncertain. There are 14 residues in the CDR3. Germline-derived CDR1 and CDR2 are MNHNS and SASEGT. With 1 base removed from V and 0 bases from J, the gap between germline ends came to 7 bases. The CDR3 sequence is CASSEVHSSYEQYV. As DNA, the CDR3 is TGTGCCAGCAGTGAAGTGCACAGCTCCTACGAGCAGTACGTC.

This chain connects TRBV4-1 to TRBJ1-1, with D maybe TRBD1 (6 bases). CDR1 is MGHRA and CDR2 is YSYEKL in the germline V gene. The CDR3 runs to 15 residues. Trimming removed 1 base at V and 1 base at J, with 10 bases between. In DNA, the CDR3 is TGCGCCAGCAGCCAAGGAGGGGGGGCGAACACTGAAGCTTTCTTT. It translates to CASSQGGGANTEAFF.

The rearrangement uses TRBV7-3 and TRBJ2-2; a possible D gene is TRBD1 (6 bases). This CDR3 has 16 amino acids. The germline V and J ends were trimmed by 6 bases and 0 bases, with 14 bases remaining between them. Germline CDR1 and CDR2: SGHTA and FQGTGA. CDR3 in DNA: TGTGCCAGCAGTTACGTCAGGGGCGCGAACACCGGGGAGCTGTTTTTT. Its translation: CASSYVRGANTGELFF.

V usage is TRBV9 and J usage is TRBJ1-5, with D perhaps TRBD1 (6 bases). CDR3 length: 17 amino acids. Germline V gene sequence: CDR1 SGDLS, CDR2 YYNGEE. Trimming removed 1 base at V and 6 bases at J, with 20 bases between. Here the CDR3 DNA reads TGTGCCAGCAGCGTACCTGGAGAACAGGGATTGAGTCAGCCCCAGCATTTT. Residues: CASSVPGEQGLSQPQHF.

The chain is built from TRBV15 and TRBJ2-2; D possibly corresponds to TRBD2 (6 bases). Trimming took 1 base from V and 0 from J, leaving 12 bases between them. Per germline, CDR1 LNHNV and CDR2 YYDKDF (reference sequence). There are 17 residues in the CDR3. For the CDR3, the DNA is TGTGCCACCAGCAGAGTGCGGGGTTTGGCGAACACCGGGGAGCTGTTTTTT. Its translation is CATSRVRGLANTGELFF. Full variable domain (outside the CDR3, taken from reference TRBV15 and TRBJ2-2): DAMVIQNPRYQVTQFGKPVTLSCSQTLNHNVMYWYQQKSSQAPKLLFHYYDKDFNNEADTPDNFQSRRPNTSFCFLDIRSPGLGDTAMYLCATSRVRGLANTGELFFGEGSRLTVL.

The J gene is TRBJ1-2, the V gene TRBV18; possibly TRBD1 for D (6 bases). Germline CDR1 is KGHSH and CDR2 is LQKENI. Trimming removed 3 bases at V and 2 bases at J, with 13 bases between. The CDR3 contains 15 residues. The CDR3 reads CASSPWGHANYGYTF. The CDR3 bases are TGTGCCAGCTCACCGTGGGGACACGCAAACTATGGCTACACCTTC.

V gene TRBV2 combines with J gene TRBJ2-5, with TRBD1 matching 12 bases. The CDR3 loop spans 16 amino acids. J gave up 5 bases and V 4 bases, and 8 bases lay outside the gene matches. The germline V gene has CDR1 SNHLY and CDR2 FYNNEI. The chain's CDR3 is CASSVGTGGARETQYF. For the CDR3, the DNA is TGTGCCAGCAGTGTCGGGACAGGGGGCGCAAGGGAGACCCAGTACTTC.

V usage is TRBV27 and J usage is TRBJ2-1; 13 bases line up with TRBD2. Trimming took 1 base from V and 7 from J; bases not matched to a gene: 4. Germline CDR1 is MNHEY and CDR2 is SMNVEV (reference sequence). The CDR3 runs to 16 residues. The CDR3 reads CASSLFPGLAGNEQFF. In DNA form, the CDR3 reads TGTGCCAGCAGTTTATTCCCGGGACTAGCGGGGAATGAGCAGTTCTTC.

The chain couples TRBV28 to TRBJ1-1; D uncertain. This CDR3 has 13 amino acids. Germline lookup yields CDR1 MDHEN and CDR2 SYDVKM. Trimming left V 6 bases short and J 3 bases short, with 11 bases between. The CDR3 coding sequence is TGTGCCAGCAGCCTATTATCTGACACTGAAGCTTTCTTT. Encoded protein: CASSLLSDTEAFF. Supplemented by reference TRBV28 and TRBJ1-1, the full variable domain reads DVKVTQSSRYLVKRTGEKVFLECVQDMDHENMFWYRQDPGLGLRLIYFSYDVKMKEKGDIPEGYSVSREKKERFSLILESASTNQTSMYLCASSLLSDTEAFFGQGTRLTVV.

The chain employs TRBV13 and TRBJ2-2; 8 nucleotides align to TRBD2. CDR1 and CDR2 (germline): PRHDT, FYEKMQ (reference sequence). This CDR3 has 14 residues. V lost 5 bases, J lost 7 bases, and 6 bases stayed unmatched. In DNA form, the CDR3 reads TGTGCCAGCAGCCCCGGACTAGCTATCGGGGAGCTGTTTTTT. Translation gives CASSPGLAIGELFF.

The rearrangement links TRBV14 to TRBJ2-7; TRBD2 might be the D (6 bases). CDR1 and CDR2 (germline): SGHDN, FVKESK. This CDR3 has 12 amino acids. Trimming removed 3 bases from V and 6 bases from J, with 9 bases in between. CDR3 DNA sequence: TGTGCCAGCAGCCAGACGGAGGGCGAGCAGTACGTC. The encoded protein is CASSQTEGEQYV.

This chain connects TRBV12-5 to TRBJ2-3; 8 bases are shared with TRBD1. Germline loops: CDR1 LGHNT, CDR2 FRNRAP. With V trimmed by 8 bases and J by 0 bases, 1 base remained unmatched. There are 13 residues in the CDR3. This CDR3 reads CASRDRSTDTQYF. The CDR3 DNA is TGTGCTAGTCGGGACAGGAGCACAGATACGCAGTATTTT.

This chain joins TRBV2 and TRBJ2-2; TRBD1 aligns across 8 bases. Germline lookup yields CDR1 SNHLY and CDR2 FYNNEI. The J segment lost 6 bases and the V segment lost 1 base, leaving 4 bases of the junction unmatched. The CDR3 is 15 amino acids. CDR3 nucleotides: TGTGCCAGCAGTGAAGTTCAGGGGGCCGCCGGGGAGCTGTTTTTT. As protein: CASSEVQGAAGELFF.

The chain employs TRBV6-1 and TRBJ1-5, with TRBD1 matching 8 bases. Germline trimming cut 2 bases from V and 0 bases from J; bases unmatched to any gene: 3. In germline, CDR1 is MNHNS, CDR2 SASEGT. There are 16 residues in the CDR3. The CDR3 is CASSEWTGNSNQPQHF. Written as DNA, the CDR3 is TGTGCCAGCAGTGAATGGACAGGGAATAGCAATCAGCCCCAGCATTTT.

The chain recombines TRBV7-9 with TRBJ2-7; 7 bases line up with TRBD1. Unmatched junction bases numbered 8, after V lost 4 bases and J lost 2 bases. Germline CDR1 SEHNR, CDR2 FQNEAQ (reference sequence). This CDR3 contains 15 residues. This chain's CDR3 is CASSSGTAFTYEQYV. Written as DNA, the CDR3 is TGTGCCAGCAGCTCCGGGACAGCCTTTACCTACGAGCAGTACGTC.